Below are 5 T cell receptor beta chains sequenced from a single sample in a study of blood T cell repertoires in COVID-19. The table came from immunoSEQ multiplex PCR; TCRdb's copy has only in-frame clones and leaves some out. The sample gives around 180,000 clones, around 90% of which show up once; 4.4% is in the top ten. Sequenced input: peripheral blood. These receptors were collected from a human donor in a cohort sampled during active COVID-19.

The J gene is TRBJ2-7, the V gene TRBV7-8; 13 bases match TRBD2. In germline, CDR1 is SGHVS, CDR2 FQNEAQ. The CDR3 has 15 residues. The junction had 7 bases not matched to a gene; V was cut back by 5 bases and J by 6 bases. As DNA, the CDR3 is TGTGCCAGCAGCCGAGGGACTAGCGGGATGGGCGAGCAGTACTTC. Translation: CASSRGTSGMGEQYF.

The chain combines TRBV9 with TRBJ1-5, with D possibly TRBD1 on 5 matching bases. The V gene's germline CDR1 is SGDLS and CDR2 YYNGEE. The CDR3 length is 13 residues. Trimming removed 0 bases from V and 5 bases from J, with 6 bases in between. CDR3 bases: TGTGCCAGCAGCGTAGGGGGCCATCAGCCCCAGCATTTT. It translates to CASSVGGHQPQHF.

The J gene is TRBJ2-4, the V gene TRBV28; D is ambiguous. The CDR3 contains 14 residues. Germline V CDR1 and CDR2: MDHEN, SYDVKM. The ends were cut back, 1 base at V and 1 base at J, with 5 bases in the middle. CDR3 protein: CASSLSGAKNIQYF. The CDR3 DNA sequence: TGTGCCAGCAGTTTATCCGGGGCCAAAAACATTCAGTACTTC.

The chain couples TRBV19 to TRBJ2-7; possibly TRBD2 for D (7 bases). CDR3 length equals 17 residues. The germline V gene has CDR1 LNHDA and CDR2 SQIVND (reference sequence). The germline V and J ends were trimmed by 3 bases and 2 bases, with 20 bases remaining between them. The CDR3 region has the DNA TGTGCCAGTAGTATTGGATGGGGGGGGGCGCAGCCCTACGAGCAGTACTTC. It specifies CASSIGWGGAQPYEQYF.

This clone was picked up one time. The chain employs TRBV12-3 or TRBV12-4 and TRBJ1-5; D is uncertain. Trimming pared 4 bases from V and 6 bases from J, leaving 10 bases between. The CDR3 runs to 13 residues. Written as DNA, the CDR3 is TGTGCCAGCAGTTCCATCCCAGGTCAGCCCCAGCATTTT. This gives the protein CASSSIPGQPQHF.